What follows describes a single TCR beta chain. The antigen remains unidentified. The data derive from a study of OX40 agonist ivuxolimab in advanced cancers. Notes on the study in general: Some nonresponders additionally presented with little normalized T-cell clonal expansion.

Produced via immunoSEQ multiplex PCR; TCRdb's table is partial and in-frame only. Among over 70,000 clones, 80% to 90% were seen once, and the ten largest hold 1.5% to 2%. This CDR3 spans 10 amino acids. V shed 3 bases and J shed 8 bases, with 7 bases lying between them. Germline V gene lookup returns CDR1 DFQATT and CDR2 SNEGSKA (reference sequence). This specimen consisted of CD4+ or CD8+ T cells sorted from blood, obtained in a trial of the OX40 agonist ivuxolimab. This receptor was taken from an adult with an advanced solid tumor such as melanoma, head and neck, liver or kidney cancer. The gene calls are TRBV20-1 and TRBJ1-2, with a weak D call TRBD1 (5 bases). The CDR3 here is CSASRQGYTF. CDR3 nucleotides: TGCAGTGCTAGCCGACAGGGCTACACCTTC.